A single sample is the source of the 10 T cell receptor beta chains below, sequenced in a study of blood T cell repertoires in COVID-19 (dated by TCRdb to the early 2020s). The library was built by means of the immunoSEQ multiplex PCR assay. Here the immuneACCESS table is served through TCRdb, limited to in-frame sequences with V and J called. Missing clones are a known gap in these copies; in checked studies unresolved V genes cover under half, and the rest lacks a known reason. The sample table lists some 490,000 clones, 70% to 90% of them with a count of one. About 3.2% of the sample belongs to the ten largest clones. Sequenced: peripheral blood. Receptors were obtained from a human donor in a cohort sampled during active COVID-19.

The chain carries TRBV6-5 and TRBJ1-2, with D possibly being TRBD1 (6 bases). This CDR3 is 14 amino acids long. V lost 4 bases and J lost 5, with 14 bases in between. Germline values: CDR1 MNHEY, CDR2 SVGAGI. CDR3 coding DNA: TGTGCCAGCAGTTCAATTTCAGGGGAATATGGCTACACCTTC. Encoded protein: CASSSISGEYGYTF.

This rearrangement joins TRBV7-6 to TRBJ2-3; 10 bases are shared with TRBD2. The J segment lost 2 bases and the V segment lost 1 base, leaving 15 bases of the junction unmatched. Germline CDR1 and CDR2: SGHVS and FNYEAQ. The CDR3 has 20 residues. The CDR3 region is CASSLVVVLAGVLDTDTQYF. The DNA of the CDR3 is TGTGCCAGCAGCTTAGTAGTTGTGCTAGCGGGAGTTCTCGACACAGATACGCAGTATTTT.

The rearrangement uses TRBV7-9 and TRBJ1-4; tentatively, D is TRBD1 (6 bases). Between the trimmed V and J ends, which lost 7 bases and 6 bases, there was a span of 15 bases. Per germline, CDR1 SEHNR and CDR2 FQNEAQ (reference sequence). CDR3 size: 14 residues. The CDR3 here is CASINAGADEKLFF. The DNA for the CDR3 is TGTGCCAGCATCAACGCAGGGGCGGATGAAAAACTGTTTTTT.

This chain connects TRBV5-6 to TRBJ2-1, with 7 bases lining up with TRBD2. The CDR3 has 19 amino acids. Per the germline V gene, CDR1 is SGHDT and CDR2 is YYEEEE. The V and J ends lost 0 bases and 0 bases, in that order; junction bases with no gene match: 12. The CDR3 here is CASSLVGAGFQSSYNEQFF. The CDR3 nucleotides read TGTGCCAGCAGCTTGGTTGGAGCGGGGTTTCAAAGCTCCTACAATGAGCAGTTCTTC.

This clone turned up a few times. The rearrangement uses TRBV27 and TRBJ1-5; 12 nucleotides align to TRBD1. Trimming cost V 5 bases and J 5 bases; bases outside gene matches: 7. Germline values: CDR1 MNHEY, CDR2 SMNVEV (reference sequence). This CDR3 comprises 16 residues. The CDR3 is CASSTSGTGGYQPQHF. For the CDR3, the DNA is TGTGCCAGCAGTACCTCCGGGACAGGGGGCTATCAGCCCCAGCATTTT.

This chain uses TRBV30 with TRBJ1-5; 7 nucleotides match TRBD1. Germline trimming cut 1 base from V and 6 bases from J; bases unmatched to any gene: 3. The CDR3 has 13 residues. CDR1 and CDR2 from the germline V gene are GTSNPN and SVGIG (reference sequence). The CDR3 loop reads CAWSDAGGQPQHF. Written as DNA, the CDR3 is TGTGCCTGGAGTGACGCAGGGGGTCAGCCCCAGCATTTT.

This chain uses TRBV29-1 with TRBJ2-2, with TRBD2 matching 10 bases. V shed 4 bases, J shed 6 bases, and the junction held 2 bases outside the gene matches. Germline CDR1 and CDR2: SQVTM and ANQGSEA. CDR3 length: 13 amino acids. This CDR3 is CSVASGRAGELFF. The CDR3 DNA follows: TGCAGCGTTGCGAGCGGGAGGGCCGGGGAGCTGTTTTTT.

The chain uses TRBV10-1 and TRBJ2-1, with 7 bases matching TRBD1. Trimming removed 3 bases from V and 4 bases from J; junction bases left unmatched: 0. In germline, CDR1 is WNHNN, CDR2 SYGVQD (reference sequence). This CDR3 has 13 amino acids. CDR3 amino acids: CASSEQGYNEQFF. CDR3 DNA: TGCGCCAGCAGTGAACAGGGGTACAATGAGCAGTTCTTC.

This clone was seen once. The rearrangement joins TRBV30 to TRBJ2-7, with TRBD2 as a possible D gene (6 bases). The V and J ends lost 4 bases and 2 bases respectively, with 15 bases between them. CDR1 and CDR2 (germline): GTSNPN, SVGIG (reference sequence). This CDR3 is built from 14 residues. Here the CDR3 reads CAWNRKGTPYEQYF. Written as DNA, the CDR3 is TGTGCCTGGAACCGCAAGGGGACTCCCTACGAGCAGTACTTC.

V gene TRBV19 combines with J gene TRBJ1-3, with 7 bases aligning to TRBD1. Germline V gene lookup returns CDR1 LNHDA and CDR2 SQIVND (reference sequence). This CDR3 has 15 amino acids. V lost 4 bases and J lost 1; bases outside the gene matches: 4. The CDR3 sequence is CASSTQQGSGNTIYF. The CDR3 DNA is TGTGCCAGTAGTACGCAACAGGGGTCTGGAAACACCATATATTTT.